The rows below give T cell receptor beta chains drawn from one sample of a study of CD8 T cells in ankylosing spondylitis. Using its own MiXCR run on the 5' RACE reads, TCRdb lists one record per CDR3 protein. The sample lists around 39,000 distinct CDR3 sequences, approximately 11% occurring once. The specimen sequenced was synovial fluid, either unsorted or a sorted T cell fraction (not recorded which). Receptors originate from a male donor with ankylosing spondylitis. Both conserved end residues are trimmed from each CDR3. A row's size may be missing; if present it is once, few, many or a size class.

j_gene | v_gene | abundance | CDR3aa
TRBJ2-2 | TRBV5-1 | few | ASSLTTRNTGELF
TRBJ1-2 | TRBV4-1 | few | ASSSGEHYGYT
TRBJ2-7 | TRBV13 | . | ASSFGTGFSYEQY
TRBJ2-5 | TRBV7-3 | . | ASGLGRGAVETQY
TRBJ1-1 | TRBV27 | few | ASGRKNTEAF
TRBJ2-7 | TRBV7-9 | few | ASSHTGTGDSYEQY
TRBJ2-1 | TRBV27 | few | ASSSYWTSSYNEQF
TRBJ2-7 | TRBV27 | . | ASTRIAGVYEQY
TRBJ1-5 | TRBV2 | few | ASSEQGSSNQPQH
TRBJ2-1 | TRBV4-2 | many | ASSQERTSAYNEQF
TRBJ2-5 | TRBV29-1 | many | RPPARGVKTSETQY
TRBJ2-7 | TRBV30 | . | AWSPGTVSYEQY
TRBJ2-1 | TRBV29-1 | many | SGDRVGNEQF
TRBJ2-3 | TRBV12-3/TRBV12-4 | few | ASSLGTTDTQY
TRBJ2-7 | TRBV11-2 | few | ASSLDRGRGNSYEQY
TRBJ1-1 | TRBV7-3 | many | ASSLGQNTEAF
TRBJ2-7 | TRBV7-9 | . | ASSLRDRGQDEQY
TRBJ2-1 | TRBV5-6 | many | ASGRRASSYNEQF
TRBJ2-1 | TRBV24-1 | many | ATGLPGSYNEQF
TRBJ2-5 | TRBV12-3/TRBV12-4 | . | ASRPGGHRQETQY
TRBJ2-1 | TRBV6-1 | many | ASSGVIQGSYNEQF
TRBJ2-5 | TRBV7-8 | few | ASSALVKQETQY
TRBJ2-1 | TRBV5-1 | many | ASSLGHAGVDYNEQF
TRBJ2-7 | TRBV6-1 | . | ATQKESRENEQY
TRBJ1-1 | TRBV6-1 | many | ASSLRTANTEAF
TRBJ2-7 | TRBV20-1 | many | SARDRWTGDRSYEQY